The TCR beta chain described here comes from a study of T cell responses to AZD1222 COVID-19 vaccine. Points on this clone: No antigen is known for it.

Losses at the gene ends were 4 bases for V and 4 bases for J; bases not matched to a gene: 1. The germline gives CDR1 SGHDN, CDR2 FVKESK. CDR3 length: 14 amino acids. Sequenced by immunoSEQ multiplex PCR; TCRdb stores in-frame clones only, minus some. The sample carries roughly 120,000 clones, about 93% recorded once. Study-wide results and caveats: Only a handful of individuals given AZD1222 were seropositive at baseline.

The clonotype was recovered from an adult who received the MenACWY meningococcal vaccine as a control. The chain is built from TRBV14 and TRBJ2-3, with TRBD2 matching over 11 bases. The source was peripheral blood, collected 28 days after the second dose of the MenACWY control vaccine. CDR3 DNA sequence: TGTGCCAGCAGCCTTAGCGGGGGGGCAGATACGCAGTATTTT. Its protein is CASSLSGGADTQYF.